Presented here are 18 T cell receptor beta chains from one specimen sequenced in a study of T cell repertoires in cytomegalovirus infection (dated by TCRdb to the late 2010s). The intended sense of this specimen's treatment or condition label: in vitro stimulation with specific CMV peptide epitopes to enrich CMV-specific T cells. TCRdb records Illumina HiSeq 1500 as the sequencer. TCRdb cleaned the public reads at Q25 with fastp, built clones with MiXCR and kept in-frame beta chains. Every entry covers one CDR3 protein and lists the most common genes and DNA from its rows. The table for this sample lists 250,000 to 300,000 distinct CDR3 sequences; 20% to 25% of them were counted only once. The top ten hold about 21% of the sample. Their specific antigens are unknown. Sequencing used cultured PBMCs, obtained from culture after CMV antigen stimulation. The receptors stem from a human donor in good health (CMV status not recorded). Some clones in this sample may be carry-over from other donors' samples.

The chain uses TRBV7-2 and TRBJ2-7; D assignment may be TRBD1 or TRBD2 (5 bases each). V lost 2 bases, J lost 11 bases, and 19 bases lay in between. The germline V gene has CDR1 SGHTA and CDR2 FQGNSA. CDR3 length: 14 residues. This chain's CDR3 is CASSLRGTLRGEYF. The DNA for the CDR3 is TGTGCCAGCAGCTTACGTGGGACCCTCCGAGGGGAGTACTTC.

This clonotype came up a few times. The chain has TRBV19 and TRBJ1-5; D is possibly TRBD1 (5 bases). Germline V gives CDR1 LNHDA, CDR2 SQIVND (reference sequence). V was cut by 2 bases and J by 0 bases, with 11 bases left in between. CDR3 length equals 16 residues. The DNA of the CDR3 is TGTGCCAGTAGTATAAGGGGTGGGGGTAGCAATCAGCCCCAGCATTTT. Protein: CASSIRGGGSNQPQHF.

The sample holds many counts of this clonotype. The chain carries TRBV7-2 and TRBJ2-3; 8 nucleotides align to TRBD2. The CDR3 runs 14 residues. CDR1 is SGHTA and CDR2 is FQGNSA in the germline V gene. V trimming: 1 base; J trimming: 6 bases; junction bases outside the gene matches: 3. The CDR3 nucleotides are TGTGCCAGCAGCTTAGGTTCGGGGGGGGATACGCAGTATTTT. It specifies CASSLGSGGDTQYF.

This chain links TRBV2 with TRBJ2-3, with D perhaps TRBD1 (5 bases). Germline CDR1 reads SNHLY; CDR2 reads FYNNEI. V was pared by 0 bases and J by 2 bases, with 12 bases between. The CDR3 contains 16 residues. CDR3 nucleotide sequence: TGTGCCAGCAGTGAAGCAGGGGCCATTCCCACAGATACGCAGTATTTT. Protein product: CASSEAGAIPTDTQYF.

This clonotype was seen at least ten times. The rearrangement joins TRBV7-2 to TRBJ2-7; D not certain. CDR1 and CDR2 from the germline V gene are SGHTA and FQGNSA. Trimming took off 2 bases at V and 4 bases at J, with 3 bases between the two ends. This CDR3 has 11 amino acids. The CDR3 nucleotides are TGTGCCAGCAGCTTAAATTACGAGCAGTACTTC. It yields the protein CASSLNYEQYF.

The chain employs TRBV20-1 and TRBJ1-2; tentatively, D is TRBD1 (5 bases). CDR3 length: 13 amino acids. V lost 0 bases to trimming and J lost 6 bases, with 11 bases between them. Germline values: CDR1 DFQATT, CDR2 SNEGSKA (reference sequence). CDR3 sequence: CSARDVRDHGYTF. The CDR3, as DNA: TGCAGTGCTAGAGACGTCCGGGACCATGGCTACACCTTC.

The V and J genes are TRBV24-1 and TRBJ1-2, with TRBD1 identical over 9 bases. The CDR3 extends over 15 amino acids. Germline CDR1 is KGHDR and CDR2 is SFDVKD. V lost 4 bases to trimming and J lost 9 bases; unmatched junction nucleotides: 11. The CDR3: CATSDATGQGLSYTF. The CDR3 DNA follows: TGTGCCACCAGTGACGCAACAGGACAGGGGTTGAGCTACACCTTC.

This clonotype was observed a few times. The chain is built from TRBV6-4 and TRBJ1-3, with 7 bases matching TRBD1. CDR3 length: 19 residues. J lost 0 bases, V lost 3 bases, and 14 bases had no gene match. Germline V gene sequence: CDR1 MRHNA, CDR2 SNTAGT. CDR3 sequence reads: CASSELPAGRDSSGNTIYF. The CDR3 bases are TGTGCCAGCAGTGAACTCCCAGCTGGGAGGGACAGCTCTGGAAACACCATATATTTT.

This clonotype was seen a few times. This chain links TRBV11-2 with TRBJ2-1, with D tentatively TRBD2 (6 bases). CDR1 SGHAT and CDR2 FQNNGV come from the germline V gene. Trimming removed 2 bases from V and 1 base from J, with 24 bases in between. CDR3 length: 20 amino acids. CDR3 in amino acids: CASSLSARDLIADSYNEQFF. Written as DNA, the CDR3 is TGTGCCAGCAGCTTATCGGCAAGGGACCTTATAGCGGATTCCTACAATGAGCAGTTCTTC.

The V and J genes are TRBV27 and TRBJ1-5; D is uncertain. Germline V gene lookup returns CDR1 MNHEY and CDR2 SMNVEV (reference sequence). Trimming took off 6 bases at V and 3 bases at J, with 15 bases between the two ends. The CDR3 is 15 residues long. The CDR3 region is CASSSNGRSNQPQHF. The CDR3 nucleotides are TGTGCCAGCAGCTCAAATGGACGGTCCAATCAGCCCCAGCATTTT.

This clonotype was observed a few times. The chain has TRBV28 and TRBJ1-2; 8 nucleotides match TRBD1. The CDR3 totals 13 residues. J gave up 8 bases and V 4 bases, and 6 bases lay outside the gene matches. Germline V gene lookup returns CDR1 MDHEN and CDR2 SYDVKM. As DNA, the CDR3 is TGTGCCAGCAGTTCAGGACAGGGCCTAGGCTACACCTTC. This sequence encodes CASSSGQGLGYTF.

CDR3 bases: TGTGCCAGCAGTCACCGGGACAAGCCCCTATGGGCCGAGCAGTACGTC. Translation gives CASSHRDKPLWAEQYV. This chain links TRBV6-6 with TRBJ2-7; maybe TRBD1 (6 bases). Trimming removed 5 bases from V and 6 bases from J, with 23 bases in between. The CDR3 loop spans 16 amino acids. CDR1 is MNHNY and CDR2 is SVGAGI in the germline V gene (reference sequence).

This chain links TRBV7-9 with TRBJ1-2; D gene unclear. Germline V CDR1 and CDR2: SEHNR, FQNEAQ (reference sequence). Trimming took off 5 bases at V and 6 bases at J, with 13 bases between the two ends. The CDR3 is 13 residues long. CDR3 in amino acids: CASSPRPTNGYTF. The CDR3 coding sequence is TGTGCCAGCAGCCCCCGCCCGACAAATGGCTACACCTTC.

CDR3 DNA: TGTGCTAGTGGTTTGGCGGGACTAGCGGGGAAGGCGATTGATGTTACCGGGGAGCTGTTTTTT. Protein: CASGLAGLAGKAIDVTGELFF. This rearrangement joins TRBV12-5 to TRBJ2-2, with 13 positions matching TRBD2. V shed 1 base, J shed 5 bases, and the junction held 16 bases outside the gene matches. The CDR3 extends over 21 amino acids. CDR1 is LGHNT and CDR2 is FRNRAP in the germline V gene. Full variable domain (remainder filled in from reference TRBV12-5 and TRBJ2-2): DARVTQTPRHKVTEMGQEVTMRCQPILGHNTVFWYRQTMMQGLELLAYFRNRAPLDDSGMPKDRFSAEMPDATLATLKIQPSEPRDSAVYFCASGLAGLAGKAIDVTGELFFGEGSRLTVL.

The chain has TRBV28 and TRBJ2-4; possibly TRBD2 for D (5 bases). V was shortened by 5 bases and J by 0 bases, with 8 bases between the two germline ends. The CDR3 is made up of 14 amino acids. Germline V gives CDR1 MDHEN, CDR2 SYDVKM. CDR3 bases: TGTGCCAGCAGTAGCGGACTAGCCAAAAACATTCAGTACTTC. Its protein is CASSSGLAKNIQYF.

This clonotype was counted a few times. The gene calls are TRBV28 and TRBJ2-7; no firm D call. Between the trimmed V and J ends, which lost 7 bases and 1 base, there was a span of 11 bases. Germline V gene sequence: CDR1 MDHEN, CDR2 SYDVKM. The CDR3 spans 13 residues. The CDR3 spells CASNFPDSYEQYF. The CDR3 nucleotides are TGTGCCAGCAACTTTCCTGATTCCTACGAGCAGTACTTC.

DNA of the CDR3: TGTGCCAGCAGCTTAGGGACAGCCCCCTACGAGCAGTACGTC. This gives the protein CASSLGTAPYEQYV. This chain joins TRBV7-2 and TRBJ2-7; D possibly corresponds to TRBD1 (6 bases). The germline V and J ends were trimmed by 1 base and 2 bases, with 9 bases remaining between them. The CDR3 runs 14 residues. In germline, CDR1 is SGHTA, CDR2 FQGNSA.

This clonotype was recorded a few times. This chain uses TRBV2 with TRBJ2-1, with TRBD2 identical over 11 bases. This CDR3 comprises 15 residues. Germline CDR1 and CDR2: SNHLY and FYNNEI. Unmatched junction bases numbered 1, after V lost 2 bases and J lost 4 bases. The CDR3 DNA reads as TGTGCCAGCAGTGAAATAGCGGGAGGGTACAATGAGCAGTTCTTC. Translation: CASSEIAGGYNEQFF.